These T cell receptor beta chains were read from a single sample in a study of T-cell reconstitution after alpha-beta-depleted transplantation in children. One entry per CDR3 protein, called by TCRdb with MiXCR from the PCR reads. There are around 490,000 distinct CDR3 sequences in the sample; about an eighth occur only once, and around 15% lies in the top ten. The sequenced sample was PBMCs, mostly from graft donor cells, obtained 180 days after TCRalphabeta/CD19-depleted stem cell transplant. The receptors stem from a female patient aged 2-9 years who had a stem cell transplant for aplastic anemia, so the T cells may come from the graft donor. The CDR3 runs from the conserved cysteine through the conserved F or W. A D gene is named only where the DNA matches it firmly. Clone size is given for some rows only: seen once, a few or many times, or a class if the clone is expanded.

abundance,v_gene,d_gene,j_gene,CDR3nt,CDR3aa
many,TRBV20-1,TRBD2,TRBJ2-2,TGCAGTGCCAAAGCAGCGGGAAGGGCCTGGACCGGGGAGCTGTTTTTT,CSAKAAGRAWTGELFF
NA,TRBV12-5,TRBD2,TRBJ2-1,TGTGCTAGTGGTTTGGTACTATCAGGGACTAGTGAGTGGGGTGAGCAGTTCTTC,CASGLVLSGTSEWGEQFF
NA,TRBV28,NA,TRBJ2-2,TGTGCCAGCAGTTTAAGGGGGTGGTTCTCGAACACCGGGGAGCTGTTTTTT,CASSLRGWFSNTGELFF
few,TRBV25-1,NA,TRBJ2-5,TGTGCCAGCGCGGGGCGGGGAAGGGTGACCCAGTACTTC,CASAGRGRVTQYF
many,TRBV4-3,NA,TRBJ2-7,TGCGCCAGCAGCCAAGACAGGTGGTACGAGCAGTACTTC,CASSQDRWYEQYF
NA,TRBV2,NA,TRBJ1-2,TGTGCCAGCAAGGGTCAGGGATGGTATGGCTACACCTTC,CASKGQGWYGYTF
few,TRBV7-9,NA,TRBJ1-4,TGTGCCAGCAGCTTAGCAACGGCGGATGAAAAACTGTTTTTT,CASSLATADEKLFF
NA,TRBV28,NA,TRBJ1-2,TGTGCCAGCAGGATATCGGGCGGCTATGGCTACACCTTC,CASRISGGYGYTF
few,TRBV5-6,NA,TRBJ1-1,TGTGCCAGCAGCTTAAGACGGCGCATGAACACTGAAGCTTTCTTT,CASSLRRRMNTEAFF
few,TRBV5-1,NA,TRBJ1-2,TGCGCCAGCAGCTTGGCGGGCCAGACGGGAGGCTACACCTTC,CASSLAGQTGGYTF
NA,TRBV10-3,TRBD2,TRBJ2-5,TGTGCCATCAGCGGGACTAGCGGGAGGGGGTACCAAGAGACCCAGTACTTC,CAISGTSGRGYQETQYF
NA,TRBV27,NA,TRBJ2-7,TGTGCCAGCAGTCTCGGTGCAGGCTACTCCTACGAGCAGTACTTC,CASSLGAGYSYEQYF
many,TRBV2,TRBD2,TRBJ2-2,TGTGCCAGCAGTCGGCAGGGACTAGCGGGAGCCGGGGAGCTGTTTTTT,CASSRQGLAGAGELFF
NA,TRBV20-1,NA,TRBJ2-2,TGCAGTGCCCTAGTTCGACAGCACTCGAACACCGGGGAGCTGTTTTTT,CSALVRQHSNTGELFF
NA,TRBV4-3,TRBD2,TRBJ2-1,TGCGCCAGCAGCCAAGATTCGGGACTAGCGGGAGGCAATGAGCAGTTCTTC,CASSQDSGLAGGNEQFF
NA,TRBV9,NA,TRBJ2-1,TGTGCCAGCACCCAACAGGGAAGAAATGAGCAGTTCTTC,CASTQQGRNEQFF
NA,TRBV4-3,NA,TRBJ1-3,TGCGCCAGCAGCCAAGAAAGGTCCCGACGTGCCTCTGGAAACACCATATATTTT,CASSQERSRRASGNTIYF
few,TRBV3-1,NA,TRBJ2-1,TGTGCCAGCAGCCGAACAGGGATCAGGGGCGATGAGCAGTTCTTC,CASSRTGIRGDEQFF
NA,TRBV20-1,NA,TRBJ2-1,TGCAGTGCTAGTTGGGGGGCTGGCGCGTGGAATGAGCAGTTCTTC,CSASWGAGAWNEQFF
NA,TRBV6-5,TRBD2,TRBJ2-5,TGTGCCAGCAGTTACCCACTAGCGGGAGGGCAAGAGACCCAGTACTTC,CASSYPLAGGQETQYF